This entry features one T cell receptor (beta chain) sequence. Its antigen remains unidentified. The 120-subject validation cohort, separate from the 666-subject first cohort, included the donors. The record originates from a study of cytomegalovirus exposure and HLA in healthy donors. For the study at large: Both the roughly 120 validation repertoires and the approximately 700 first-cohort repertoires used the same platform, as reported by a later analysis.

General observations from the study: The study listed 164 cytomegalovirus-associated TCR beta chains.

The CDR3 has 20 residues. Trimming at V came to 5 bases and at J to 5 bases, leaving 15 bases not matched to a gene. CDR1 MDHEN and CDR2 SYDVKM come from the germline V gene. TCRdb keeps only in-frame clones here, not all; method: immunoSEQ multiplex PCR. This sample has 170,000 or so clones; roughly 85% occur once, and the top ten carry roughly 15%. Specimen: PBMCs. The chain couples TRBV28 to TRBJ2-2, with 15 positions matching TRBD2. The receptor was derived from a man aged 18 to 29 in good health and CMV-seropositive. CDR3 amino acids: CASSSSGLAGGRRGTGELFF. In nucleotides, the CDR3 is TGTGCCAGCAGTAGTTCGGGACTAGCGGGAGGTCGACGGGGAACCGGGGAGCTGTTTTTT.